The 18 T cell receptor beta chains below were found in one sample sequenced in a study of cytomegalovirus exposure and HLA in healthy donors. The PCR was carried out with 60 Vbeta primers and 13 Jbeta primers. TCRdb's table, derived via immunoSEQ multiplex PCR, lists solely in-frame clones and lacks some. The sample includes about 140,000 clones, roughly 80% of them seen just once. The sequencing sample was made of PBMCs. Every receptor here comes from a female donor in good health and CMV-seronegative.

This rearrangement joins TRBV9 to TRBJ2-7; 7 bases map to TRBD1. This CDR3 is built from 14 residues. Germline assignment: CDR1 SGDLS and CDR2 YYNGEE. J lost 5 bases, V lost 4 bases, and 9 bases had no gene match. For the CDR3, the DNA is TGTGCCAGCAGCATTACCGGGACAGCCGACGAGCAGTACTTC. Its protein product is CASSITGTADEQYF.

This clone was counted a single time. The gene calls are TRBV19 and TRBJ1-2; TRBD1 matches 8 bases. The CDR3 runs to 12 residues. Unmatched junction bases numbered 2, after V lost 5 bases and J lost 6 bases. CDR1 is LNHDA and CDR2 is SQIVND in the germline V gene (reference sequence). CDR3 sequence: CASSRGQDGYTF. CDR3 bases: TGTGCCAGTAGTCGGGGACAGGATGGCTACACCTTC.

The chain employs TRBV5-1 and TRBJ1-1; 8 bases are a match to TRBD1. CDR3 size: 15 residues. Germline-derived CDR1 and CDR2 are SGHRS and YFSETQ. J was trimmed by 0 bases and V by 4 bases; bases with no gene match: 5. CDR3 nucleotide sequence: TGCGCCAGCAGCGGCGCAGGGGGCATGAACACTGAAGCTTTCTTT. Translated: CASSGAGGMNTEAFF.

This CDR3 reads CASSRTGYSGNTIYF. CDR3 nucleotide sequence: TGTGCCAGCAGTCGAACAGGTTACTCTGGAAACACCATATATTTT. The chain couples TRBV27 to TRBJ1-3; D is possibly TRBD1 (5 bases). Per germline, CDR1 MNHEY and CDR2 SMNVEV (reference sequence). The CDR3 spans 15 residues. Trimming cost V 5 bases and J 0 bases, with 11 bases left between them.

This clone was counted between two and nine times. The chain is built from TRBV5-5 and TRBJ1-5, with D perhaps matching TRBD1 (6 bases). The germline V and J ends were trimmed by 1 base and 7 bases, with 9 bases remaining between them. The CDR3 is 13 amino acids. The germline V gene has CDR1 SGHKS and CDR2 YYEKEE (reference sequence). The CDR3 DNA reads TGTGCCAGCAGCTTGAGTACAGGGCAGCCCCAGCATTTT. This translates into CASSLSTGQPQHF.

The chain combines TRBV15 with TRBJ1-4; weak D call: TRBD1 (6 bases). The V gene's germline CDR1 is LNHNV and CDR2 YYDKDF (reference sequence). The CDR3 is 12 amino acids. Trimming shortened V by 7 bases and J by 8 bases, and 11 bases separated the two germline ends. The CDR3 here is CATKGVREKLFF. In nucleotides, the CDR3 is TGTGCCACCAAGGGGGTCCGCGAAAAACTGTTTTTT.

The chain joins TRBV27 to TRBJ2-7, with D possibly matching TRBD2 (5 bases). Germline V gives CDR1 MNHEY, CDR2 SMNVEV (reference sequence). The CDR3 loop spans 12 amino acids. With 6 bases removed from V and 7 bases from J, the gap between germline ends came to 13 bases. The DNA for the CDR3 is TGTGCCAGCAGACGTACTAGTGGGGAGCAGTACTTC. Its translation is CASRRTSGEQYF.

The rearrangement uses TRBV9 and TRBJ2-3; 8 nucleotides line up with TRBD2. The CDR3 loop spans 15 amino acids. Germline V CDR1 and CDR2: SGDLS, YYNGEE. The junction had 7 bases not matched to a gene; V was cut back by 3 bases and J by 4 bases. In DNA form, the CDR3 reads TGTGCCAGCAGCGCCGGGAGGGCCGGTTCAGATACGCAGTATTTT. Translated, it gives CASSAGRAGSDTQYF.

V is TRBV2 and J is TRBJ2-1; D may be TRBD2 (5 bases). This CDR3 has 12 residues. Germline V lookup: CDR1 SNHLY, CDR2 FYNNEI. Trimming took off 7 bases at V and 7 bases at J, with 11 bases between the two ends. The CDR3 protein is CASMLGGNEQFF. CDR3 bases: TGTGCCAGCATGTTGGGCGGGAATGAGCAGTTCTTC.

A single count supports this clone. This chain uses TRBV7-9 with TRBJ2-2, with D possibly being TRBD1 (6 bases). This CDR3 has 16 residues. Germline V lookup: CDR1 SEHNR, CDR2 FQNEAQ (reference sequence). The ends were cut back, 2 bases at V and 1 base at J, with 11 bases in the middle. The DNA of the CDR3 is TGTGCCAGCAGCTTAACGTGGGGGCAGAACACCGGGGAGCTGTTTTTT. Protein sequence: CASSLTWGQNTGELFF.

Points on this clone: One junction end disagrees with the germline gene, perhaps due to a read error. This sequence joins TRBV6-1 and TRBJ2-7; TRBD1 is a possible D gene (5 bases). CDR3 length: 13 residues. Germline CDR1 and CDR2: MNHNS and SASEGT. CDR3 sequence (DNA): TGTGCTAGCAGACCAGGGCTTGGCTACGAGCAGTACTTC. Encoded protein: CASRPGLGYEQYF.

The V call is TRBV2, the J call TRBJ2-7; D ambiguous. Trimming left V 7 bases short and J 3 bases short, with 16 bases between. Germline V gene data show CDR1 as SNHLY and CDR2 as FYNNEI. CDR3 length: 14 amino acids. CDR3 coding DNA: TGTGCCAGCATGAGAGGAGAGAATCTCTACGAGCAGTACTTC. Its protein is CASMRGENLYEQYF.

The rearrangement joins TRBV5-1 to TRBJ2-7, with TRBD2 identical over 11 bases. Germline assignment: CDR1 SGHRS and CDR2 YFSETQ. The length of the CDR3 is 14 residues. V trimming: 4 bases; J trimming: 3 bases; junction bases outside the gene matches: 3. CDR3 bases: TGCGCCAGCAGCCCTGGGACTAGCGGCTACGAGCAGTACTTC. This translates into CASSPGTSGYEQYF.

The CDR3 DNA sequence: TGTGCCAGCACCTTACCCCACGACAGGGTTGGCTACACCTTC. This codes for CASTLPHDRVGYTF. This sequence joins TRBV6-6 and TRBJ1-2, with 7 bases matching TRBD1. V shed 7 bases, J shed 7 bases, and the junction held 12 bases outside the gene matches. This CDR3 spans 14 amino acids. The germline CDR1 and CDR2 sequences are MNHNY and SVGAGI (reference sequence).

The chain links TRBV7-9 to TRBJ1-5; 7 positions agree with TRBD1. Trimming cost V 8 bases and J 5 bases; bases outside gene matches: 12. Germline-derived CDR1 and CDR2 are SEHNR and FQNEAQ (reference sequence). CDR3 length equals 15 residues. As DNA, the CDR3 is TGTGCCAGCTCCACAGGGGACCTATCCTATCAGCCCCAGCATTTT. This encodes CASSTGDLSYQPQHF.

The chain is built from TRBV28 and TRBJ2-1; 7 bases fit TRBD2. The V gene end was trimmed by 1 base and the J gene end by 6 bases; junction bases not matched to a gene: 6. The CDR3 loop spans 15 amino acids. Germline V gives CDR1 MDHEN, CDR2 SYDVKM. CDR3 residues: CASSLFGGSGNEQFF. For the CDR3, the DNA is TGTGCCAGCAGTTTATTTGGCGGGAGTGGCAATGAGCAGTTCTTC.

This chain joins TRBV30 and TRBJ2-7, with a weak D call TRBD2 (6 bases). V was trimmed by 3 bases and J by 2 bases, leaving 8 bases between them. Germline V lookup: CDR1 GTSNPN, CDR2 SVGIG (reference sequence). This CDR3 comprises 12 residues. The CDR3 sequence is CAWSRLAYEQYF. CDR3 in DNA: TGTGCCTGGAGCAGACTAGCCTACGAGCAGTACTTC.

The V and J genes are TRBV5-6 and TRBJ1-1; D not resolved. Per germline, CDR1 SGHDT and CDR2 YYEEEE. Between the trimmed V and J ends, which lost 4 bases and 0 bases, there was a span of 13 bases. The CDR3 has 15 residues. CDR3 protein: CASSLRHTMNTEAFF. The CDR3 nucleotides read TGTGCCAGCAGCCTTCGACATACAATGAACACTGAAGCTTTCTTT.